This T cell receptor (beta chain) was sequenced for a study of CXCR3-negative and CXCR3-positive naive CD8 T cells (dated by TCRdb to the late 2010s). Describing the broader study: In total, about 135 million TRB reads were obtained, corresponding to roughly 1.5 +/- 0.3 million reads per library. The diversity and physicochemical repertoire analyses included about a dozen donors pooled from two independent experiments. TRBV-TRBJ cluster analysis included naive subsets from five or six donors and memory cells from 3 donors.

Each CD8+ T cell subset was flow-sorted in triplicate, and some 310,000 cells per subset were placed directly into RLT lysis buffer. To keep memory contaminants out, a stringent definition of naive CD8+ T cells was applied: CD45RO-CCR7+CD27+CD95-. Using standard density gradient centrifugation, peripheral blood mononuclear cells were isolated from buffy coats. Naive CXCR3-negative and CXCR3-positive CD8+ T cells were flow-sorted using a FACSAria III. An RNeasy Mini Kit was used to extract total RNA from the sorted cells. Sequencing instrument: NextSeq 550. The Human TCR Profiling Kit (MiLaboratory) was used to make UMI-labeled 5' RACE TRB cDNA libraries. cDNA synthesis used the entire amount of extracted RNA, and PCR amplification then used the entire amount of cDNA produced. Libraries were prepared in parallel with an identical number of PCR cycles. From the authors' description of their analysis: With a requirement of at least two reads per UMI, MIGEC and MiXCR extracted about 49,000 +/- 11,000 unique UMI-labeled TRB cDNA molecules per library. On average, approximately 40,000 +/- 10,000 functional in-frame TRB CDR3 nucleotide clonotypes lacking stop codons were found per library. After downsampling to 5000 UMI-labeled TRB molecules per sample, diversity metrics, including normalized Shannon-Wiener and Chao1, were computed in VDJtools. Clonotype-size-weighted physicochemical properties of the central five CDR3 residues (interaction energy, strength, volume and Kidera factor 4) were computed in VDJtools. TCRdb reprocessed the sequencing reads and holds a single record per CDR3 protein sequence, with no DNA. TCRdb, not the original authors, processed these V and J calls. The sample's clone listing holds about 98,000 distinct CDR3 sequences. In total, the top ten clones hold 1.1% of the sample.

Reading from cysteine to phenylalanine, the CDR3 counts 15 amino acids. DNA for this receptor is not on file. Looking up the germline V gene (reference sequence) yields CDR1 MNHEY and CDR2 SMNVEV. Overall study results and their limits: Surface CD5, linked to self-reactivity in mice, was comparable between naive subsets; TCR interaction strength was therefore also inferred from TRB CDR3 physicochemical properties. Comparably high repertoire diversity was found in both naive subsets, whereas much lower repertoire diversity was found in memory CD8+ T cells. TRB CDR3s from CXCR3-positive naive cells showed higher hydrophobicity (lower Kidera factor 4), lower energy, and higher strength and volume indices than CXCR3-negative naive cells. Naive CXCR3-negative and CXCR3-positive cells from the same donor showed similar TRBV-TRBJ usage, whereas memory cells showed distinct patterns. Freshly isolated PBMCs were used for most assays because CXCR3 expression went down partially after cryopreservation.

Note on this clonotype: The clone's antigen remains unknown.

This TCR derives from a human donor in good health. Some clones in this sample may be carry-over from other donors' samples. The sequenced sample was naive CXCR3+ CD8+ T cells from blood. In the paper's terms, the cell subset or site label means: CD45RO-CCR7+CD27+CD95- naive CD8+ T cells expressing CXCR3 (TNR3+). The chain couples TRBV27 to TRBJ2-3; TCRdb gives TRBD2 as the D gene, but with no DNA this cannot be confirmed. The CDR3 loop reads CASDLERGGPDTQYF.